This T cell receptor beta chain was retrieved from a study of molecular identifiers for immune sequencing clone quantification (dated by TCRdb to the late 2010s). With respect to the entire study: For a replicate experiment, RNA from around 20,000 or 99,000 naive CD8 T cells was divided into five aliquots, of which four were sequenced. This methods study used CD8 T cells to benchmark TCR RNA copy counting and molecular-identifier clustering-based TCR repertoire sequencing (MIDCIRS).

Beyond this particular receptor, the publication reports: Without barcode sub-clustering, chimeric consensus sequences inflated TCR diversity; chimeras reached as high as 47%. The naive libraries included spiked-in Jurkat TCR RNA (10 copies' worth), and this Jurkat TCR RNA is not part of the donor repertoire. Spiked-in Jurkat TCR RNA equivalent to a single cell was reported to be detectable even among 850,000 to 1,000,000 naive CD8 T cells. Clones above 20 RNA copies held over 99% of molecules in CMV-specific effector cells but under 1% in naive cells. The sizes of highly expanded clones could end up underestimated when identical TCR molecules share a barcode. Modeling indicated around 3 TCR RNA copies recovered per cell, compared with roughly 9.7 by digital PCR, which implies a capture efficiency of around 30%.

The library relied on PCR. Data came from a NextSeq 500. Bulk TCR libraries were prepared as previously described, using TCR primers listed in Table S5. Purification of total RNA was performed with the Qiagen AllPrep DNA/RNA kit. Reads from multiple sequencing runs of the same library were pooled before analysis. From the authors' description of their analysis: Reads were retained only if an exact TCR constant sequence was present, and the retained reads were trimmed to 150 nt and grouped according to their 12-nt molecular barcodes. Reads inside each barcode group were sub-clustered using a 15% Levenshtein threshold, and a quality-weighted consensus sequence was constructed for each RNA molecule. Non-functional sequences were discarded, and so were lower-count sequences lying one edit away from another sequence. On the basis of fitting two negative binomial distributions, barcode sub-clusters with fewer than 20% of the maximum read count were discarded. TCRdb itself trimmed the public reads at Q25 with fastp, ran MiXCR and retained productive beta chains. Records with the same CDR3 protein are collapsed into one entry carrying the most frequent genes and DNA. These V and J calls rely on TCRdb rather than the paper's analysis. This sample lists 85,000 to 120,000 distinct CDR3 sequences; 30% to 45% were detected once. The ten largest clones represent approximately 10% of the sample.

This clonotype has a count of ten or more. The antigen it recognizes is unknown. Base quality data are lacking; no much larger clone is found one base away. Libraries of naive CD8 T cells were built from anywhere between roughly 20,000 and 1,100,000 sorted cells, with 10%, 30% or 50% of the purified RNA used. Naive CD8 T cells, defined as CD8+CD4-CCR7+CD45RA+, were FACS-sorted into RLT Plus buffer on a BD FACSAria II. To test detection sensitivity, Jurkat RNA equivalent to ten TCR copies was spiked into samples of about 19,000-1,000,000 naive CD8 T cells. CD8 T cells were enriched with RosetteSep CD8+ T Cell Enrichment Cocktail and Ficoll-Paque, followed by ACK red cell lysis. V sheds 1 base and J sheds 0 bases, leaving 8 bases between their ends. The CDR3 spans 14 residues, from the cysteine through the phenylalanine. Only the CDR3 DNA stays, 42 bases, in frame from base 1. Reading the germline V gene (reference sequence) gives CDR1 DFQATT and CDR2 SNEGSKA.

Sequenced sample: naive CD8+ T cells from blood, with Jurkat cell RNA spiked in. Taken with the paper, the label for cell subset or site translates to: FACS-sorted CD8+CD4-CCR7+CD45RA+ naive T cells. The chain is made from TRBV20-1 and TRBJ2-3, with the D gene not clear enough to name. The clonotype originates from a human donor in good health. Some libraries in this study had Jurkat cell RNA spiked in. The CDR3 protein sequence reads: CSARAVGSTDTQYF. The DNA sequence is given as TGCAGTGCTAGAGCCGTGGGTAGCACAGATACGCAGTATTTT.